This entry lists 10 T cell receptor beta chains sequenced from one sample in a study of blood T cell repertoires in COVID-19. Clones were sequenced by immunoSEQ multiplex PCR, and TCRdb holds only the in-frame ones, with some missing. The repertoire holds about 370,000 clones, with 87% as singletons. The sample taken for sequencing was peripheral blood. The source is a woman in her twenties or thirties with COVID-19, enrolled during active disease.

CDR3 DNA: TGTGCCAGCAGTTTATCGATTGGGACTAGCGGGTACAGCACAGATACGCAGTATTTT. Translating it yields CASSLSIGTSGYSTDTQYF. The chain uses TRBV27 and TRBJ2-3; 12 bases fit TRBD2. Germline loops: CDR1 MNHEY, CDR2 SMNVEV (reference sequence). The CDR3 loop spans 19 amino acids. V lost 0 bases and J lost 0; bases outside the gene matches: 7.

The chain carries TRBV10-2 and TRBJ2-1; 10 positions match TRBD2. There are 15 residues in the CDR3. The germline CDR1 and CDR2 sequences are WSHSY and SAAADI. V trimming: 3 bases; J trimming: 8 bases; junction bases outside the gene matches: 7. The CDR3: CASSDASGRVHEQFF. CDR3 nucleotides: TGCGCCAGCAGTGACGCTAGCGGGAGAGTCCATGAGCAGTTCTTC.

The chain is built from TRBV5-7 and TRBJ2-6; D might be TRBD1 (6 bases). TRBV5-7 is filed as an ORF, its function uncertain. This CDR3 spans 17 amino acids. V shed 6 bases and J shed 0 bases, with 16 bases lying between them. CDR3 sequence (DNA): TGTGCCAGCACCCTTCAACAGGGTAACTCTGGGGCCAACGTCCTGACTTTC. It yields the protein CASTLQQGNSGANVLTF.

The V gene is TRBV19, the J gene TRBJ1-1; D uncertain. Trimming cost V 9 bases and J 0 bases, with 11 bases left between them. CDR3 length equals 13 residues. Germline loops: CDR1 LNHDA, CDR2 SQIVND (reference sequence). CDR3 sequence (DNA): TGTGCCAGCGGGAAACAGCTGAACACTGAAGCTTTCTTT. Its translation: CASGKQLNTEAFF.

This clone appeared once. V and J are TRBV6-5 and TRBJ1-2, with D maybe TRBD1 (6 bases). The CDR3 consists of 16 residues. Germline V CDR1 and CDR2: MNHEY, SVGAGI. Trimming stripped 2 bases from V and 7 bases from J, with 20 bases between. CDR3 nucleotides: TGTGCCAGCAGTTACACCGGGAACAGGGTCTGGGTTGGCTACACCTTC. The encoded protein is CASSYTGNRVWVGYTF.

This clone showed up just once. This rearrangement joins TRBV10-2 to TRBJ2-5; D gene ambiguous. V lost 6 bases and J lost 1, with 12 bases in between. Germline loops: CDR1 WSHSY, CDR2 SAAADI. CDR3 length: 14 residues. The CDR3 coding sequence is TGCGCCAGCAGCCCCACAACTATCCAAGAGACCCAGTACTTC. Its translation is CASSPTTIQETQYF.

This clone was picked up one time. This chain connects TRBV5-4 to TRBJ1-2; possibly TRBD1 for D (6 bases). Trimming shortened V by 4 bases and J by 0 bases, and 16 bases separated the two germline ends. CDR1 is SGHNT, CDR2 YYREEE, per germline (reference sequence). This CDR3 contains 16 residues. This CDR3 reads CASSPRRQATNYGYTF. The CDR3 DNA reads TGTGCCAGCAGCCCCCGAAGACAGGCGACTAACTATGGCTACACCTTC.

The chain combines TRBV19 with TRBJ2-3, with TRBD2 matching 13 bases. Per germline, CDR1 LNHDA and CDR2 SQIVND (reference sequence). V shed 10 bases and J 0 bases; nucleotides not matched to a gene: 10. The CDR3 runs to 17 residues. The CDR3 nucleotides read TGTGCCACATATACGGGGACTAGCGGGACTAGCACAGATACGCAGTATTTT. Protein: CATYTGTSGTSTDTQYF.

The chain couples TRBV9 to TRBJ2-3, with D possibly TRBD1 on 6 matching bases. The ends were cut back, 0 bases at V and 1 base at J, with 9 bases in the middle. Germline V gives CDR1 SGDLS, CDR2 YYNGEE. The CDR3 runs 15 residues. The CDR3 nucleotides are TGTGCCAGCAGCGTAGATGCAGGGGGCACAGATACGCAGTATTTT. Residues: CASSVDAGGTDTQYF. Full variable domain (outside the CDR3, taken from reference TRBV9 and TRBJ2-3): DSGVTQTPKHLITATGQRVTLRCSPRSGDLSVYWYQQSLDQGLQFLIQYYNGEERAKGNILERFSAQQFPDLHSELNLSSLELGDSALYFCASSVDAGGTDTQYFGPGTRLTVL.

This clone was counted a single time. The junction departs from germline at one end; a sequencing error may be responsible. This rearrangement joins TRBV6-4 to TRBJ1-2, with D perhaps TRBD1 (5 bases). Germline CDR1 is MRHNA and CDR2 is SNTAGT. The CDR3 is 10 amino acids. CDR3 residues: CASSSPRDFF. The CDR3 bases are TGTGCCAGCAGTTCCCCCAGGGACTTCTTC.